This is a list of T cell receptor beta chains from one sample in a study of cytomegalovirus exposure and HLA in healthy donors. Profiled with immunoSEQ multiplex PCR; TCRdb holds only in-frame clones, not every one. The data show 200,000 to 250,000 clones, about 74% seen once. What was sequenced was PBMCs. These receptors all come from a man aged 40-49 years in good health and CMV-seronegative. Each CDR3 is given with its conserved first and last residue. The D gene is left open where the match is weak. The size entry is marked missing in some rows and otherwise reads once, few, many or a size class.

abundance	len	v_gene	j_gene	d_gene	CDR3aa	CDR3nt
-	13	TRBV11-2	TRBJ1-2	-	CASSLGALYGYTF	TGTGCCAGCAGCTTAGGGGCTCTTTATGGCTACACCTTC
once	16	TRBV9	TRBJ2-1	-	CASSDPTGTYYNEQFF	TGTGCCAGCAGCGACCCTACTGGTACGTACTACAATGAGCAGTTCTTC
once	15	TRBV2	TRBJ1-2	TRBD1	CAGGEGGRGNYGYTF	TGTGCCGGAGGTGAGGGAGGCAGGGGGAACTATGGCTACACCTTC
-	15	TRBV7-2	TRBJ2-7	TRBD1	CASSSTGTATYEQYF	TGTGCCAGCAGCTCCACCGGGACAGCGACTTACGAGCAGTACTTC
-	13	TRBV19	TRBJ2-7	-	CASSRRDSYEQYF	TGTGCCAGTAGTCGCAGGGATTCCTACGAGCAGTACTTC
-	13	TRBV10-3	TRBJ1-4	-	CAISDGGNEKLFF	TGTGCCATCAGTGATGGCGGTAATGAAAAACTGTTTTTT
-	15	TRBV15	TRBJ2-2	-	CATSRSQGSAGELFF	TGTGCCACCAGCAGAAGCCAGGGGAGTGCCGGGGAGCTGTTTTTT
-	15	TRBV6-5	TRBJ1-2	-	CASTSGGGAGYGYTF	TGTGCCAGCACCTCCGGTGGGGGGGCAGGCTATGGCTACACCTTC
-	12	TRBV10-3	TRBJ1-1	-	CAISATGTEAFF	TGTGCCATCAGTGCTACGGGAACTGAAGCTTTCTTT
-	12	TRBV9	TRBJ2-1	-	CASSVEENEQFF	TGTGCCAGCAGCGTAGAAGAGAATGAGCAGTTCTTC
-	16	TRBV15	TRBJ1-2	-	CATSLGLDSKTYGYTF	TGTGCCACCTCCCTTGGTTTGGACAGCAAGACCTATGGCTACACCTTC
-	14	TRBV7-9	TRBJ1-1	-	CASGLGGMNTEAFF	TGTGCCAGCGGGTTGGGGGGAATGAACACTGAAGCTTTCTTT
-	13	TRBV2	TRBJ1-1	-	CASSRGEGTEAFF	TGTGCCAGCAGTCGGGGGGAAGGCACTGAAGCTTTCTTT
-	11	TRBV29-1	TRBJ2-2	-	CSVQVTGELFF	TGCAGCGTTCAGGTCACCGGGGAGCTGTTTTTT
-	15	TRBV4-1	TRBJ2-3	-	CASSQDPLGTDTQYF	TGCGCCAGCAGCCAAGATCCTCTAGGAACGGATACGCAGTATTTT
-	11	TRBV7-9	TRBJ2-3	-	CASSRLDTQYF	TGTGCCAGCAGCCGTCTTGATACGCAGTATTTT
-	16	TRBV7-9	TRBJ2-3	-	CASSLGEGQSTDTQYF	TGTGCCAGCAGCTTAGGAGAGGGACAAAGCACAGATACGCAGTATTTT
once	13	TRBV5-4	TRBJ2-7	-	CASSFTEAYEQYF	TGTGCCAGCAGCTTCACAGAAGCCTACGAGCAGTACTTC
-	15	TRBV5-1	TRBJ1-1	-	CASSHIEGFSTEAFF	TGCGCCAGCAGTCACATTGAGGGATTTAGCACTGAAGCTTTCTTT
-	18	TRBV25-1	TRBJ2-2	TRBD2	CASSEVYPSGARTGELFF	TGTGCCAGCAGTGAAGTTTATCCTAGCGGGGCTCGGACCGGGGAGCTGTTTTTT
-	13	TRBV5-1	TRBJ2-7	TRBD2	CASSSGGSSEQYF	TGCGCCAGCAGCTCTGGCGGGAGTAGCGAGCAGTACTTC
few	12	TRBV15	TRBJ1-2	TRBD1	CATNRGMGGYTF	TGTGCCACTAACAGGGGGATGGGAGGCTACACCTTC
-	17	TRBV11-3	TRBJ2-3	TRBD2	CASSLDGAGGPTDTQYF	TGTGCCAGCAGCTTAGACGGGGCGGGAGGGCCCACGGATACGCAGTATTTT
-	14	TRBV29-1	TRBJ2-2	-	CSVVETRGTGELFF	TGCAGCGTTGTCGAGACCCGGGGCACCGGGGAGCTGTTTTTT
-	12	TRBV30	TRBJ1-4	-	CAFVWRGEKLFF	TGTGCCTTCGTCTGGCGGGGTGAAAAACTGTTTTTT
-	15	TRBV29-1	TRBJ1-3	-	CSVVGRAYSGNTIYF	TGCAGCGTTGTAGGCAGGGCGTACTCTGGAAACACCATATATTTT
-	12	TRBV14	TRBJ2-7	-	CASSLSLYEQYF	TGTGCCAGCAGCCTATCCCTCTACGAGCAGTACTTC
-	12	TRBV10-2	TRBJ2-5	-	CASSEEGETQYF	TGCGCCAGCAGTGAAGAGGGAGAGACCCAGTACTTC
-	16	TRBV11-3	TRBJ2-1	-	CASSLEGTSPYNEQFF	TGTGCCAGCAGCTTAGAAGGGACAAGCCCCTACAATGAGCAGTTCTTC
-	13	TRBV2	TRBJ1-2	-	CASSSGTISGYTF	TGTGCCAGCAGTTCCGGGACAATCAGTGGCTACACCTTC
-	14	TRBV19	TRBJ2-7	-	CASSMRDLSYEQYF	TGTGCCAGTAGTATGCGGGACTTATCCTACGAGCAGTACTTC
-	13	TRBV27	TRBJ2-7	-	CASSQWTQYEQYF	TGTGCCAGCAGTCAGTGGACACAATACGAGCAGTACTTC
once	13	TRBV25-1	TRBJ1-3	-	CASSVGAGNTIYF	TGTGCCAGCAGTGTTGGGGCAGGAAACACCATATATTTT
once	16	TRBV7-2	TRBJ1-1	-	CASSLGPVAGGTEAFF	TGTGCCAGCAGCTTAGGGCCAGTCGCGGGGGGAACTGAAGCTTTCTTT
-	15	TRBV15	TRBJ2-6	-	CATSLGEGGANVLTF	TGTGCCACCAGCTTAGGGGAAGGTGGGGCCAACGTCCTGACTTTC
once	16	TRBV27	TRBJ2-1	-	CASSLYAPGGYNEQFF	TGTGCCAGCAGTTTATATGCTCCAGGGGGGTACAATGAGCAGTTCTTC
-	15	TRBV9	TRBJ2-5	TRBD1	CASSAQGFAQETQYF	TGTGCCAGCAGCGCACAGGGGTTCGCCCAAGAGACCCAGTACTTC